The 26 T cell receptor beta chains presented below share a single source sample, sequenced in a study of blood T cell repertoires in COVID-19. The data were produced by immunoSEQ multiplex PCR, yet TCRdb's version contains in-frame clones alone and is incomplete. Of about 100,000 clones listed, about 77% are singletons. The sample was peripheral blood. These receptors all stem from a human donor in a cohort sampled during active COVID-19.

A single count supports this clone. The genes are TRBV3-1 (or the pseudogene TRBV3-2) and TRBJ2-5, with a tentative D call TRBD1 (6 bases). V lost 2 bases to trimming and J lost 2 bases, with 9 bases between them. The CDR3 loop spans 14 amino acids. CDR1 is LGHDT and CDR2 is YNNKEL in the germline V gene (reference sequence). The CDR3, as DNA: TGTGCCAGCAGCCAAATGAGGGGGCAAGAGACCCAGTACTTC. This codes for CASSQMRGQETQYF.

The chain carries TRBV28 and TRBJ2-7; D is perhaps TRBD1 (6 bases). The V and J ends lost 5 bases and 7 bases respectively, with 15 bases between them. Germline values: CDR1 MDHEN, CDR2 SYDVKM. The CDR3 loop spans 13 amino acids. In DNA, the CDR3 is TGTGCCAGCAGTACAGGGAATTTAGAAGAGCAGTACTTC. This gives the protein CASSTGNLEEQYF.

The chain joins TRBV3-1 (or the pseudogene TRBV3-2) to TRBJ2-1, with 13 bases lining up with TRBD2. In germline, CDR1 is LGHDT, CDR2 YNNKEL (reference sequence). V lost 1 base and J lost 6; bases outside the gene matches: 6. CDR3 length: 17 residues. The CDR3 DNA follows: TGTGCCAGCAGCCAAGGGACTAGCGGGAGTAAAATCAATGAGCAGTTCTTC. Amino acid sequence: CASSQGTSGSKINEQFF.

The J gene is TRBJ2-5, the V gene TRBV5-4; TRBD2 might be the D (6 bases). This CDR3 spans 14 amino acids. The germline V and J ends were trimmed by 4 bases and 4 bases, with 14 bases remaining between them. The germline V gene has CDR1 SGHNT and CDR2 YYREEE (reference sequence). In nucleotides, the CDR3 is TGTGCCAGCAGCGGTGCGGGGCTCCGAGAGACCCAGTACTTC. It is translated as CASSGAGLRETQYF.

The chain uses TRBV28 and TRBJ1-3, with 10 bases aligning to TRBD1. V shed 5 bases, J shed 4 bases, and the junction held 8 bases outside the gene matches. Germline lookup yields CDR1 MDHEN and CDR2 SYDVKM. CDR3 length: 16 residues. The CDR3 region is CASSTEGTGVGNTIYF. The CDR3 coding sequence is TGTGCCAGCAGTACAGAAGGGACAGGGGTCGGAAACACCATATATTTT.

The V gene is TRBV10-3, the J gene TRBJ2-5, with 11 bases identical to TRBD2. The CDR3 is made up of 15 amino acids. Germline trimming cut 4 bases from V and 2 bases from J; bases unmatched to any gene: 3. Germline CDR1 and CDR2: ENHRY and SYGVKD. The chain's CDR3 is CAISGSSGGQETQYF. In nucleotides, the CDR3 is TGTGCCATCAGTGGTTCTAGCGGGGGGCAAGAGACCCAGTACTTC.

This rearrangement joins TRBV4-2 to TRBJ1-1; D gene uncertain. Germline values: CDR1 LGHNA, CDR2 YNFKEQ. The CDR3 has 14 residues. The V end was cut by 2 bases, the J end by 3 bases, with 10 bases between. The CDR3 loop is CASSQFVGDTEAFF. The CDR3 coding sequence is TGTGCCAGCAGCCAATTTGTCGGGGACACTGAAGCTTTCTTT.

The chain is built from TRBV6-6 and TRBJ1-2; 10 positions match TRBD1. The CDR3 is made up of 15 amino acids. CDR1 is MNHNY and CDR2 is SVGAGI in the germline V gene (reference sequence). Trimming at V came to 0 bases and at J to 6 bases, leaving 4 bases not matched to a gene. The CDR3 spells CASSYSRGTGDGYTF. The CDR3 bases are TGTGCCAGCAGTTACTCGAGGGGGACAGGGGATGGCTACACCTTC.

Only a few counts were recorded for this clone. The chain has TRBV24-1 and TRBJ2-5; 10 bases are shared with TRBD2. CDR3 size: 15 residues. Germline V gene data show CDR1 as KGHDR and CDR2 as SFDVKD. Trimming at V came to 4 bases and at J to 5 bases, leaving 6 bases not matched to a gene. The chain's CDR3 is CATSETSGLWETQYF. In nucleotides, the CDR3 is TGTGCCACCAGTGAGACTAGCGGGCTCTGGGAGACCCAGTACTTC.

This clone was observed a handful of times. The chain carries TRBV19 and TRBJ1-2; perhaps TRBD1 as D (5 bases). The CDR3 is 14 amino acids. Trimming removed 4 bases at V and 3 bases at J, with 12 bases between. Germline CDR1 and CDR2: LNHDA and SQIVND (reference sequence). CDR3 in amino acids: CASSKKGAHYGYTF. CDR3 nucleotides: TGTGCCAGTAGTAAGAAAGGGGCACACTATGGCTACACCTTC.

The chain recombines TRBV5-1 with TRBJ2-3; 11 bases align to TRBD2. Trimming removed 4 bases from V and 1 base from J; junction bases left unmatched: 2. The germline gives CDR1 SGHRS, CDR2 YFSETQ. The CDR3 extends over 15 amino acids. CDR3 protein: CASSPGLAGTDTQYF. In DNA form, the CDR3 reads TGCGCCAGCAGCCCGGGACTAGCGGGCACAGATACGCAGTATTTT.

The CDR3 region has the DNA TGTGCCAGCAGTTACTCGAAAGGGGGAGCGAACACTGAAGCTTTCTTT. Residues: CASSYSKGGANTEAFF. The chain is built from TRBV6-2 or TRBV6-3 and TRBJ1-1; a weak D match, TRBD1 (6 bases). CDR1 and CDR2 (germline): MNHEY, SVGEGT. The V end lost 0 bases, the J end lost 1 base, and 12 bases lay between the germline ends. The CDR3 spans 16 residues.

CDR3 DNA: TGTGCCAGTAGTCTAACCCTAGACAGGGCCTACAATGAGCAGTTCTTC. Its translation is CASSLTLDRAYNEQFF. The genes are TRBV19 and TRBJ2-1; 7 bases fit TRBD1. V lost 5 bases and J lost 2; bases outside the gene matches: 9. Germline V gene sequence: CDR1 LNHDA, CDR2 SQIVND (reference sequence). This CDR3 spans 16 amino acids.

V gene TRBV6-5 combines with J gene TRBJ1-6; D not resolved. The V gene's germline CDR1 is MNHEY and CDR2 SVGAGI. CDR3 length: 14 residues. V was clipped by 9 bases and J by 2 bases, with 11 bases between them. The CDR3 here is CARRQAPYNSPLHF. The CDR3 coding sequence is TGTGCCAGACGGCAGGCCCCCTATAATTCACCCCTCCACTTT.

The chain joins TRBV19 to TRBJ2-1, with D unclear. The ends were cut back, 3 bases at V and 0 bases at J, with 9 bases in the middle. Germline CDR1 LNHDA, CDR2 SQIVND (reference sequence). This CDR3 spans 15 amino acids. The CDR3 region has the DNA TGTGCCAGTAGTATGGCAGGCTACTCCTACAATGAGCAGTTCTTC. Translation gives CASSMAGYSYNEQFF.

The rearrangement uses TRBV3-1 (or the pseudogene TRBV3-2) and TRBJ1-2; D is undetermined. The CDR3 contains 12 residues. Germline V gene data show CDR1 as LGHDT and CDR2 as YNNKEL (reference sequence). Trimming took off 4 bases at V and 5 bases at J, with 8 bases between the two ends. The CDR3 sequence: CASSLRGYGYTF. Here the CDR3 DNA reads TGTGCCAGCAGCCTAAGAGGGTATGGCTACACCTTC.

This clone has more than one count but fewer than ten. The V gene is TRBV2, the J gene TRBJ2-3; 9 bases match TRBD1. CDR1 and CDR2 (germline): SNHLY, FYNNEI. This CDR3 comprises 15 residues. V trimming: 6 bases; J trimming: 4 bases; junction bases outside the gene matches: 8. Written as DNA, the CDR3 is TGTGCCAGCAGGACAGGGGGTTTAAGCTCAGATACGCAGTATTTT. This codes for CASRTGGLSSDTQYF. Using reference TRBV2 and TRBJ2-3 for the parts outside the CDR3, the full variable domain is EPEVTQTPSHQVTQMGQEVILRCVPISNHLYFYWYRQILGQKVEFLVSFYNNEISEKSEIFDDQFSVERPDGSNFTLKIRSTKLEDSAMYFCASRTGGLSSDTQYFGPGTRLTVL.

The CDR3 reads CASRLQGDHTNYGYTF. The CDR3 DNA sequence: TGTGCCAGCAGACTTCAGGGGGACCATACTAACTATGGCTACACCTTC. The chain uses TRBV7-9 and TRBJ1-2, with 7 positions matching TRBD1. With V trimmed by 6 bases and J by 0 bases, 10 bases remained unmatched. The CDR3 length is 16 residues. CDR1 is SEHNR, CDR2 FQNEAQ, per germline (reference sequence).

This clone occurred many times. This chain links TRBV11-3 with TRBJ2-2, with D hard to call. The CDR3 has 13 amino acids. CDR1 SGHNT and CDR2 YENEEA come from the germline V gene. The V end lost 3 bases, the J end lost 5 bases, and 7 bases lay between the germline ends. CDR3 coding DNA: TGTGCCAGCAGCTTCACAGTAACCGGGGAGCTGTTTTTT. Its protein is CASSFTVTGELFF.

The V gene is TRBV18, the J gene TRBJ2-7; possibly TRBD2 for D (6 bases). Trimming removed 6 bases at V and 5 bases at J, with 17 bases between. This CDR3 comprises 14 residues. CDR1 and CDR2 (germline): KGHSH, LQKENI. CDR3 DNA sequence: TGTGCCAGCTCGAAGACTAGTTTGCAAGACGAGCAGTACTTC. Encoded protein: CASSKTSLQDEQYF.

V is TRBV7-9 and J is TRBJ2-2, with a weak D call TRBD2 (5 bases). Germline V gene data show CDR1 as SEHNR and CDR2 as FQNEAQ (reference sequence). CDR3 length: 14 amino acids. V was pared by 8 bases and J by 5 bases, with 15 bases between. CDR3 bases: TGTGCCAGCCGGTTCGAGGGATTAACCGGGGAGCTGTTTTTT. Protein product: CASRFEGLTGELFF. The variable domain in full, with the rest retrieved from reference TRBV7-9 and TRBJ2-2, is DTGVSQNPRHKITKRGQNVTFRCDPISEHNRLYWYRQTLGQGPEFLTYFQNEAQLEKSRLLSDRFSAERPKGSFSTLEIQRTEQGDSAMYLCASRFEGLTGELFFGEGSRLTVL.

The chain uses TRBV5-1 and TRBJ1-6; D gene uncertain. The CDR3 loop spans 15 amino acids. Germline values: CDR1 SGHRS, CDR2 YFSETQ. V gave up 4 bases and J gave up 10 bases, with 18 bases separating them. This CDR3 reads CASSAEGGFRSPLHF. The CDR3 DNA reads as TGCGCCAGCAGCGCGGAGGGAGGGTTTCGCTCACCCCTCCACTTT.

This clone was detected only a few times. Within the sample, other DNA sequences also encode this same CDR3. The chain couples TRBV6-5 to TRBJ2-1; TRBD2 agrees at 9 bases. Germline trimming cut 2 bases from V and 6 bases from J; bases unmatched to any gene: 5. CDR1 is MNHEY, CDR2 SVGAGI, per germline. The CDR3 covers 15 residues. For the CDR3, the DNA is TGTGCCAGCAGTTACCCCGGACTAGCGTCCAATGAGCAGTTCTTC. This encodes CASSYPGLASNEQFF.

This clone was detected only a few times. The chain carries TRBV3-1 (or the pseudogene TRBV3-2) and TRBJ1-2, with D maybe TRBD1 (5 bases). Germline values: CDR1 LGHDT, CDR2 YNNKEL (reference sequence). This CDR3 has 14 residues. Trimming pared 1 base from V and 1 base from J, leaving 7 bases between. CDR3 nucleotide sequence: TGTGCCAGCAGCCAAGGACAGCATAACTATGGCTACACCTTC. Translation: CASSQGQHNYGYTF.

This clone was counted between two and nine times. The V gene is TRBV18, the J gene TRBJ1-2; no reliable D call. Trimming left V 2 bases short and J 7 bases short, with 11 bases between. Germline CDR1 and CDR2: KGHSH and LQKENI. CDR3 length: 13 residues. CDR3 amino acids: CASSPTGASGYTF. The CDR3 nucleotides read TGTGCCAGCTCACCAACCGGAGCTAGTGGCTACACCTTC.

The genes are TRBV6-6 and TRBJ2-3; 10 bases are shared with TRBD2. Germline trimming cut 2 bases from V and 1 base from J; bases unmatched to any gene: 3. This CDR3 spans 16 amino acids. Germline assignment: CDR1 MNHNY and CDR2 SVGAGI (reference sequence). The CDR3 protein is CASSYGLAGGTDTQYF. The CDR3 bases are TGTGCCAGCAGTTACGGTCTAGCGGGGGGCACAGATACGCAGTATTTT.